The 4 T cell receptor beta chains below come from one sample, sequenced in a study of T cells in Graves' hyperthyroidism and ophthalmopathy. The CDR3 regions of TCR beta were amplified from RNA transcripts. With the HTBI primer set, the TCR CDR3 went through a first round of RT-PCR. MiXCR was run by TCRdb on the multiplex PCR reads, yielding one entry per CDR3 protein. The sample records about 520,000 distinct CDR3 sequences, approximately 25% being singletons. The source material was blood. The receptor set was obtained from a woman aged 25-40 years with Graves' ophthalmopathy.

This clonotype was seen many times. The chain has TRBV18 and TRBJ2-2; no clear D. This CDR3 is 13 amino acids long. The V end was cut by 1 base, the J end by 2 bases, with 2 bases between. Germline V gene sequence: CDR1 KGHSH, CDR2 LQKENI. The CDR3 DNA follows: TGTGCCAGCTCACCACAAAACACCGGGGAGCTGTTTTTT. This sequence encodes CASSPQNTGELFF.

This clonotype was counted many times. The chain recombines TRBV28 with TRBJ2-7; possible D gene TRBD2, 5 bases. Germline CDR1 and CDR2: MDHEN and SYDVKM. This CDR3 is built from 12 residues. Written as DNA, the CDR3 is TGTGCGACAATAGGACTCGCCTACGAGCAGTACTTC. Protein product: CATIGLAYEQYF.

The genes are TRBV28 and TRBJ2-5; D not certain. This CDR3 is 15 amino acids long. Trimming stripped 6 bases from V and 2 bases from J, with 16 bases between. Germline loops: CDR1 MDHEN, CDR2 SYDVKM. CDR3 sequence (DNA): TGTGCCAGCAGATCTTTTAAAACCCTACAAGAGACCCAGTACTTC. It specifies CASRSFKTLQETQYF.

This clonotype was counted many times. No conserved phenylalanine or tryptophan ends this CDR3, so it is likely a read error. The rearrangement joins TRBV27 to TRBJ1-2; D gene ambiguous. The CDR3 covers 14 residues. Germline V gene data show CDR1 as MNHEY and CDR2 as SMNVEV (reference sequence). V lost 6 bases, J lost 1 base, and 12 bases lay in between. The CDR3 sequence: CASSPRTGNYGYTL. CDR3 sequence (DNA): TGTGCCAGCAGCCCTAGGACGGGTAACTATGGCTACACCCTC.